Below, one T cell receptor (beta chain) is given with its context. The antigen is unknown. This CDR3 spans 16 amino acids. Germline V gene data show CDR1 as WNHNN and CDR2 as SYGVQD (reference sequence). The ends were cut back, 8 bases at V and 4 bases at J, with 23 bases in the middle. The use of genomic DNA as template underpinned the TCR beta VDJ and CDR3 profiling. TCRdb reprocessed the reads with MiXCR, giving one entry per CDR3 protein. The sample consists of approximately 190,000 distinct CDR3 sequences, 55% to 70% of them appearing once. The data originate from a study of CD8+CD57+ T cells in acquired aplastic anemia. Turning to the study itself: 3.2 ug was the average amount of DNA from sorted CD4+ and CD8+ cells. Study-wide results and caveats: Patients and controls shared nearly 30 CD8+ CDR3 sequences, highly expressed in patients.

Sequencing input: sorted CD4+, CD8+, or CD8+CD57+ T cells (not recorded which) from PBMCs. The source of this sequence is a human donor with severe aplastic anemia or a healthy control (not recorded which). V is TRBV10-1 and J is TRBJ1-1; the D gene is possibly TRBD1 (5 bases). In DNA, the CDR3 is TGCGCCAGCTGGAGGGGAGCACTCCTAAGGGGCACTGAAGCTTTCTTT. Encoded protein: CASWRGALLRGTEAFF.